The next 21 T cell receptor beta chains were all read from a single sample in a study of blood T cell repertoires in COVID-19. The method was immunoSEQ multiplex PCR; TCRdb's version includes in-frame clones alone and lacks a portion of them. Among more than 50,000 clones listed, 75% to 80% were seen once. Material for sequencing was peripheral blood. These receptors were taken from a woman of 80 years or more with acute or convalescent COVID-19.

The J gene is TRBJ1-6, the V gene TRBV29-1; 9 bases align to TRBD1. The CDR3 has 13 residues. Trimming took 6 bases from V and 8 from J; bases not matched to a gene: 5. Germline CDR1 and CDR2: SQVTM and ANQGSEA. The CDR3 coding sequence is TGCAGCGTGGGACAGGGTCAGGATTCACCCCTCCACTTT. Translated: CSVGQGQDSPLHF.

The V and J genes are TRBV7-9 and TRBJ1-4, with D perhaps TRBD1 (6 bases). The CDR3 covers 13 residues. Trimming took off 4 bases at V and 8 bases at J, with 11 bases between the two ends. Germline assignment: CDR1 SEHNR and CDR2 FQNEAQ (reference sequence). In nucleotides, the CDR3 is TGTGCCAGCAGCTCCCAAGGGGGAGAAAAACTGTTTTTT. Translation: CASSSQGGEKLFF.

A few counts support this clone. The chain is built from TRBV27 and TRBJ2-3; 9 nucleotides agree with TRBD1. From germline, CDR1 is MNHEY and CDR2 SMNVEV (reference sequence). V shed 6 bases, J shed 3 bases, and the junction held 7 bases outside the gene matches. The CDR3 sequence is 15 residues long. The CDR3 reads CASRGQGLRTDTQYF. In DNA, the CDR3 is TGTGCCAGCAGGGGACAGGGATTGAGGACAGATACGCAGTATTTT.

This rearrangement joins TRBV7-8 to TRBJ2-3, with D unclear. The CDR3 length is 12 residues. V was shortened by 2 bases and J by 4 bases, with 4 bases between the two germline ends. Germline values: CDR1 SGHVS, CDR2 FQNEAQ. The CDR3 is CASSLLPDTQYF. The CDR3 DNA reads TGTGCCAGCAGCTTACTCCCAGATACGCAGTATTTT.

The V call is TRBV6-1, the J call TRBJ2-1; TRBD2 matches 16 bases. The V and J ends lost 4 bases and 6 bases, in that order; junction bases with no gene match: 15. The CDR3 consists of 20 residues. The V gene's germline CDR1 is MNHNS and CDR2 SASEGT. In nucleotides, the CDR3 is TGTGCCAGCAGTGGTTCCGGGACTAGCGGGAGGGCCGGTCCTTCCAATGAGCAGTTCTTC. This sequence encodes CASSGSGTSGRAGPSNEQFF.

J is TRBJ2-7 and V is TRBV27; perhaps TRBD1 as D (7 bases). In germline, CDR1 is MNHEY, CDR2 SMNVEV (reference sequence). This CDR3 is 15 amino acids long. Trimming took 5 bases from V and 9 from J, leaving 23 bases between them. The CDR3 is CASSPRGQGGVGQYF. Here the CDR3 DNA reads TGTGCCAGCAGTCCCAGGGGCCAGGGGGGAGTGGGGCAGTACTTC.

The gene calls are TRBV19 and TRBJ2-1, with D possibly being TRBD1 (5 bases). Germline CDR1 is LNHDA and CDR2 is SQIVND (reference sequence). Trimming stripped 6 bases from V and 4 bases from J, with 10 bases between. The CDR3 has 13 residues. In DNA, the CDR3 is TGTGCCAGTAGAGACAGCCATTACAATGAGCAGTTCTTC. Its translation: CASRDSHYNEQFF.

The chain's CDR3 is CASSLTRGTEAFF. DNA for the CDR3: TGTGCCAGCAGCCTGACTAGGGGCACTGAAGCTTTCTTT. The V and J genes are TRBV3-1 (or the pseudogene TRBV3-2) and TRBJ1-1; possible D gene TRBD1, 5 bases. The ends were cut back, 4 bases at V and 4 bases at J, with 10 bases in the middle. The CDR3 length is 13 residues. Germline V gene sequence: CDR1 LGHDT, CDR2 YNNKEL (reference sequence).

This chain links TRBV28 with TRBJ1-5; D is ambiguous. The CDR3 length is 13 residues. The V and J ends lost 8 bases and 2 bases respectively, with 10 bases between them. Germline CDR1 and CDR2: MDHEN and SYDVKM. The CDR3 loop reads CASSARGNQPQHF. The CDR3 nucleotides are TGTGCCAGCTCCGCAAGAGGCAATCAGCCCCAGCATTTT.

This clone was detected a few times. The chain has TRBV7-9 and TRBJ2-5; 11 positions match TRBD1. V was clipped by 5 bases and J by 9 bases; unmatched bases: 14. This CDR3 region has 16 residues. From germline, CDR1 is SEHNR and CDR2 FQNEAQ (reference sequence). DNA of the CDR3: TGTGCCAGCAGCCCCGGGACAGGGGGTACCCAGGGGGCCCAGTACTTC. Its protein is CASSPGTGGTQGAQYF.

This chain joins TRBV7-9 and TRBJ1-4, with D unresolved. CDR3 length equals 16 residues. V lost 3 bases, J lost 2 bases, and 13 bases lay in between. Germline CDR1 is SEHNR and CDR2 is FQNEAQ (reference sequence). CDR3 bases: TGTGCCAGCAGCTTGACGGTTTGGGCGACTAATGAAAAACTGTTTTTT. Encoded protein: CASSLTVWATNEKLFF.

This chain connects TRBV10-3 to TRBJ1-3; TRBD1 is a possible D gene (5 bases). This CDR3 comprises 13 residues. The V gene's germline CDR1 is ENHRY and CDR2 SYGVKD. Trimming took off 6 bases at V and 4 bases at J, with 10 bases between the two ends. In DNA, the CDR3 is TGTGCCATCAGCGGGGGGGTAGGAAACACCATATATTTT. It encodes CAISGGVGNTIYF.

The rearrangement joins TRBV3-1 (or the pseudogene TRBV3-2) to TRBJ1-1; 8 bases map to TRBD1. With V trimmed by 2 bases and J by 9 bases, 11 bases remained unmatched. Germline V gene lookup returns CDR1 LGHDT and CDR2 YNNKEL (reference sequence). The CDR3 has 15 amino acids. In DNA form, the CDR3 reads TGTGCCAGCAGCCAACGCCATACAGGGGGGGGCAAAGCTTTCTTT. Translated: CASSQRHTGGGKAFF.

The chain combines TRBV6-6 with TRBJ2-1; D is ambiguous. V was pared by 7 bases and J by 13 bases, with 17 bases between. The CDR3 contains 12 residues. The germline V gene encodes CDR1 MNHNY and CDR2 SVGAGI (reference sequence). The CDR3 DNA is TGTGCCAGCATATCTCAAGAGCAGGCACAGTTCTTC. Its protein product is CASISQEQAQFF.

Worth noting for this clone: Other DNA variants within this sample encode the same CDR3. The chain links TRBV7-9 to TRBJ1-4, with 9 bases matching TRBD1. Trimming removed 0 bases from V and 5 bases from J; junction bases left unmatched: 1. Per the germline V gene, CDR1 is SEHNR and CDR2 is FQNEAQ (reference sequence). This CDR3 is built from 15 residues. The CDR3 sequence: CASSLAGTGNEKLFF. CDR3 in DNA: TGTGCCAGCAGCTTAGCCGGGACAGGGAATGAAAAACTGTTTTTT.

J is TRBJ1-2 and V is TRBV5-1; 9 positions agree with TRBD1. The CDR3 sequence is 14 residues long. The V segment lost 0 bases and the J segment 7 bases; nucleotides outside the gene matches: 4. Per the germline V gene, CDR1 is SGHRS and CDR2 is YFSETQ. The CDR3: CASSLDRGQGGYTF. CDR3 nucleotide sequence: TGCGCCAGCAGCTTGGACAGGGGGCAGGGTGGCTACACCTTC.

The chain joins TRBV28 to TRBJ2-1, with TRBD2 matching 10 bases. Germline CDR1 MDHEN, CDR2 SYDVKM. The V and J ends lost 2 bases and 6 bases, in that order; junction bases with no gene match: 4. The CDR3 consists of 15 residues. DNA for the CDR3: TGTGCCAGCAGTTTAACCCTAGCGGGAGTCAATGAGCAGTTCTTC. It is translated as CASSLTLAGVNEQFF.

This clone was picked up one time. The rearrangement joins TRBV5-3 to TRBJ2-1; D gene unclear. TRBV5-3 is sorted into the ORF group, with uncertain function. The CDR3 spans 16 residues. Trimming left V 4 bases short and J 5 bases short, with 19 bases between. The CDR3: CARSQTPTLRHNEQFF. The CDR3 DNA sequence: TGTGCCAGAAGCCAAACCCCTACCCTCAGGCACAATGAGCAGTTCTTC.

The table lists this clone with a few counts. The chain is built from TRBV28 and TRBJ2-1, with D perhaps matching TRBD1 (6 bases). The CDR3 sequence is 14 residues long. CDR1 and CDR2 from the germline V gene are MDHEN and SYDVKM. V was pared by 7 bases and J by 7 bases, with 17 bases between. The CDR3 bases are TGTGCCAGCACTCCGCCGGGACATAGGAATGAGCAGTTCTTC. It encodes CASTPPGHRNEQFF. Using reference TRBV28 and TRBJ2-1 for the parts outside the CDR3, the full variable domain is DVKVTQSSRYLVKRTGEKVFLECVQDMDHENMFWYRQDPGLGLRLIYFSYDVKMKEKGDIPEGYSVSREKKERFSLILESASTNQTSMYLCASTPPGHRNEQFFGPGTRLTVL.

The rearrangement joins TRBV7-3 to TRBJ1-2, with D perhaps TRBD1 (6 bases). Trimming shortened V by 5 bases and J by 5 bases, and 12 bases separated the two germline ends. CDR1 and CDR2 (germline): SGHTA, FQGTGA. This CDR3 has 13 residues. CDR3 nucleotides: TGTGCCAGCAGCGCAGGGGTAGGGTATGGCTACACCTTC. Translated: CASSAGVGYGYTF.

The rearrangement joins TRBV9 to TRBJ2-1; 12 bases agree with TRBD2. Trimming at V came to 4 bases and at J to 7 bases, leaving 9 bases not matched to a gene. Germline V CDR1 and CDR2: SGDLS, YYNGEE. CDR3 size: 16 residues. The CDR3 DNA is TGTGCCAGCAGCCCGACTAGCGGGAGTACATGGAATGAGCAGTTCTTC. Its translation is CASSPTSGSTWNEQFF.